This TCR beta chain appears in the sequencing data of a study of blood T cells in healthy people across ages. A sample-barcoded 5' primer and a J-beta primer mix were used in a second PCR of about 7 to 12 cycles. TCRdb called the 5' RACE reads again in MiXCR, with one record for every CDR3 protein. Among 1.8 million or so distinct CDR3 sequences listed, approximately 40% were seen once. With 4 bases removed from V and 0 bases from J, the gap between germline ends came to 19 bases. Germline V lookup: CDR1 MNHEY, CDR2 SMNVEV (reference sequence). The CDR3 loop spans 17 amino acids. A word on this clonotype: The antigen is undetermined.

Whole-study results and caveats: For the donors, CMV status was unknown and possibly confounded expanded clonotype changes.

The TCR comes from a human donor in good health. Source material: blood. The V call is TRBV27, the J call TRBJ2-7; TRBD2 might be the D (6 bases). In DNA, the CDR3 is TGTGCCAGCAGTTCGACGTCAGGCGGGGTAAGCTCCTACGAGCAGTACTTC. Translated: CASSSTSGGVSSYEQYF.